This T cell receptor (beta chain) was recovered during a study of blood T cell repertoires in COVID-19. Study-wide context: The samples span acute and convalescent COVID-19 from the United States, Italy and Spain. PBMCs, B-cell-depleted T cells, or T cells provided the cDNA or gDNA that made up the material.

Per the study methods: Amplification of reference gene primers was used by the study to estimate nucleated cell counts. Method: immunoSEQ multiplex PCR; TCRdb's copy keeps in-frame clones and lacks some. V and J calls and clone size follow that table, whereas D and trimming were derived from the DNA. The data show 150,000 to 200,000 clones, almost 80% seen once. Trimming left V 2 bases short and J 1 base short, with 5 bases between. CDR1 and CDR2 (germline): LNHDA, SQIVND (reference sequence). The CDR3 length is 13 residues. Material for sequencing was peripheral blood. The chain recombines TRBV19 with TRBJ2-5, with no clear D. This receptor was obtained from a woman aged 70-85 years with acute or convalescent COVID-19. The CDR3 nucleotides read TGTGCCAGTAGTATACGGTTCCAAGAGACCCAGTACTTC. Amino acids: CASSIRFQETQYF.